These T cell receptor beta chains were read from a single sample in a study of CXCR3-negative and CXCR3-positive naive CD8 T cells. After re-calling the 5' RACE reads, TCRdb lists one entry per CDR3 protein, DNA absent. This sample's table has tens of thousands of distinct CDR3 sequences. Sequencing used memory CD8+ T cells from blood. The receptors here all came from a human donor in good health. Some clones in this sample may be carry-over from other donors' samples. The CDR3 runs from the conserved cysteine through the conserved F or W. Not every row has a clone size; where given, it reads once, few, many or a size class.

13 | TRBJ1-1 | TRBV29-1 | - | CSVEARGVHEAFF
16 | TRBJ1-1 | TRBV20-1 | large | CSARDPGFGGSTEAFF
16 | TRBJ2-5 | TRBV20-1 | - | CSAHTGTSGGIETQYF
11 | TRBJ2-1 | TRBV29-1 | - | CSVAPGAEQFF
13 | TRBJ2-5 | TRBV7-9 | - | CASSLRDQETQYF
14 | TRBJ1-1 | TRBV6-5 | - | CASSYQGARTEAFF
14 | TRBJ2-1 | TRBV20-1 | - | CSARSMGSYNEQFF
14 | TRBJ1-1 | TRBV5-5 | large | CASSSGELDTEAFF
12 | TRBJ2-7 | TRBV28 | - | CASSYSPDEQYF
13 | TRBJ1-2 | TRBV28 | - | CASTSSWGYGYTF
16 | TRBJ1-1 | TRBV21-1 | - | CASSKALGTELPEAFF
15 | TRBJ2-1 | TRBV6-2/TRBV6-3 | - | CASSLGASVVNEQFF
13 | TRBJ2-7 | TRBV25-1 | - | CASTGTVTYEQYF
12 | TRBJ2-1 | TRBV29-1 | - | CSVFPGGSEQFF
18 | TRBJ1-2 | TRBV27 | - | CASSLMSSNLDTTYGYTF
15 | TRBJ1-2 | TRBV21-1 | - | CASSMAGQGAYGYTF
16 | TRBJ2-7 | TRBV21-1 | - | CASSKWGGRISYEQYF
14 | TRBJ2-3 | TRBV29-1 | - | CSVWYSDPTDTQYF
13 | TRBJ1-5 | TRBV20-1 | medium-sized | CSTRQGESQPQHF
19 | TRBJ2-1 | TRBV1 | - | CTSKRATSGVNQGRNEQFF
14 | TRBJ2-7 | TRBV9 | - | CASSGRLATDEQYF
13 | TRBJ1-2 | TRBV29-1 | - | CSVDTLGDYGYTF
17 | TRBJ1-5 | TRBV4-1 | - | CASSQVGSGGSDQPQHF
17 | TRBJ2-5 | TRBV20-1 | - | CSASLGLAGESGETQYF
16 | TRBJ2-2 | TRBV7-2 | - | CASSSSWAGNTGELFF
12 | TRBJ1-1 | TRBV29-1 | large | CSVQGGETEAFF
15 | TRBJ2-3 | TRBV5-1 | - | CASSLRGTSTDTQYF
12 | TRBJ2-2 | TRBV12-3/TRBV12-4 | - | CASTEHTGELFF
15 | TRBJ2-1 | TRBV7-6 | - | CASSSRQGLDNEQFF
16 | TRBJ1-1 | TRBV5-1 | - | CASSLAPDREGTEAFF
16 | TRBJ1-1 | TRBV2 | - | CASIVGTAGAYTEAFF
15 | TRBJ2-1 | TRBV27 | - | CASSLNLAGSYEQFF
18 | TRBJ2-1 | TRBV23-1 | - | CASSQSRGPRENYNEQFF
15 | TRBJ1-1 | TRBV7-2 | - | CASSPPTGLNTEAFF
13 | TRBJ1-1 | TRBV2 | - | CASSPASGTEAFF
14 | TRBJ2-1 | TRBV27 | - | CASSLRQTYNEQFF
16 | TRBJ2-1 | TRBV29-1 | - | CSVEDLRAGGDNEQFF
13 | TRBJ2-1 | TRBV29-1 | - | CSVLPGTVYEQYF
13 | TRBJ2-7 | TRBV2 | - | CASSARDQYEQYF
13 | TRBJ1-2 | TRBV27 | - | CASSPGLNYGYTF
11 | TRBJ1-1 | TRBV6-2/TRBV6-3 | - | CASSYPTEAFF
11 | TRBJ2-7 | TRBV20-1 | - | CSAPGSHEQYF
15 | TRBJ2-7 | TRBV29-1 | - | CSVEIPWAPSGEQYF
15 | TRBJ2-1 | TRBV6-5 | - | CASSILADTYNEQFF
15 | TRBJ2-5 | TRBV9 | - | CASSVATGSFETQYF
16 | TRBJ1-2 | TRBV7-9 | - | CASRFPDPGATSGYTF
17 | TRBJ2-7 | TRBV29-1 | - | CSVARDRERSASYEQYF
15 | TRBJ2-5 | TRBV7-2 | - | CASSLWNGGVETQYF
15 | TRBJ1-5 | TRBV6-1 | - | CASSGDRGSNQPQHF
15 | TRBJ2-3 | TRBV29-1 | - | CSVEGGLRLTDTQYF
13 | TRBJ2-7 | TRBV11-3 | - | CASSPAQGNEQYF
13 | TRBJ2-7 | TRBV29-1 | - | CSVRDGQSYEQYF
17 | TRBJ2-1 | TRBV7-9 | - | CASSPQGDGGAYNEQFF
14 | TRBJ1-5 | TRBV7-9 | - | CASSDHMGLQPQHF
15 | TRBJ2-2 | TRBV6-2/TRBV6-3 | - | CASSSGRENTGELFF
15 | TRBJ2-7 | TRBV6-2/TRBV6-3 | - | CASSPPDRGPYEQYF
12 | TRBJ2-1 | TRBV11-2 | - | CASQGGPDEQFF